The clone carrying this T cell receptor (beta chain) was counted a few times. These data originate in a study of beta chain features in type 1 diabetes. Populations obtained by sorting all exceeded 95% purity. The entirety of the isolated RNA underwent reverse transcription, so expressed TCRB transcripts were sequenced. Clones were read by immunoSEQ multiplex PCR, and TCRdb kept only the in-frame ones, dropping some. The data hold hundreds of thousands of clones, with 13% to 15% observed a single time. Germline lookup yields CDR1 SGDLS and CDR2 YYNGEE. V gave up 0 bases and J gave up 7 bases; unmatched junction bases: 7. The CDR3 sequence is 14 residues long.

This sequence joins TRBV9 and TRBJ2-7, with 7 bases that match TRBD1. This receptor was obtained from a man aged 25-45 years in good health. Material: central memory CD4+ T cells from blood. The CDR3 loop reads CASSVDIGQAEQYF. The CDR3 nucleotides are TGTGCCAGCAGCGTAGATATAGGACAGGCGGAGCAGTACTTC. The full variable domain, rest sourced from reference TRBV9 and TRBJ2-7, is DSGVTQTPKHLITATGQRVTLRCSPRSGDLSVYWYQQSLDQGLQFLIQYYNGEERAKGNILERFSAQQFPDLHSELNLSSLELGDSALYFCASSVDIGQAEQYFGPGTRLTVT.